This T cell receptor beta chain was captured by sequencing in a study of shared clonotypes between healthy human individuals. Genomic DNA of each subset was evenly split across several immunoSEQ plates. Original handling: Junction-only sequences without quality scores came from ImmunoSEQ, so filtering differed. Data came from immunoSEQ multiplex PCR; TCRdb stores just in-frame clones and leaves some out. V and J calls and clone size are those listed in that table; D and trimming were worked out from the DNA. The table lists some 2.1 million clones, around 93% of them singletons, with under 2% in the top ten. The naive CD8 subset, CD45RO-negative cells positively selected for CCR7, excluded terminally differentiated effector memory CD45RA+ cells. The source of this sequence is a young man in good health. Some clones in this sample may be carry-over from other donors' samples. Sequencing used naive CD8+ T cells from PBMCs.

The CDR3 here is CASSALPGGGRYTEAFF. Here the CDR3 DNA reads TGTGCCAGCAGCGCCCTACCAGGGGGCGGGAGATACACTGAAGCTTTCTTT. V and J are TRBV7-9 and TRBJ1-1; 8 bases are shared with TRBD1. The CDR3 is 17 residues long. V was pared by 5 bases and J by 3 bases, with 14 bases of the junction left unmatched. CDR1 is SEHNR and CDR2 is FQNEAQ in the germline V gene (reference sequence).